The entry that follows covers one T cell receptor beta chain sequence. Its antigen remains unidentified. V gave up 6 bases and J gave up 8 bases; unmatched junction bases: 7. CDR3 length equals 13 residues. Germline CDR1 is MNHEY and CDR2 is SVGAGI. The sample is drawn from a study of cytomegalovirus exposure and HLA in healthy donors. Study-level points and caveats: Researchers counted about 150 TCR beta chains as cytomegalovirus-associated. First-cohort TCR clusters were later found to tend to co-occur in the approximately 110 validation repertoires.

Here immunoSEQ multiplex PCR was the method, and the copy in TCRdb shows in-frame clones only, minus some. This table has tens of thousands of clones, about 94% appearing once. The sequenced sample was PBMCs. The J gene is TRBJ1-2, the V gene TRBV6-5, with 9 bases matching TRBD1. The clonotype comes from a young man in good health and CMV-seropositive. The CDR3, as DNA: TGTGCCAGCAGCCGGGACAGGGCCGGAGGCTACACCTTC. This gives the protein CASSRDRAGGYTF.